The clone carrying this T cell receptor (beta chain) was picked up many times. Its antigen remains unknown. The germline V and J ends were trimmed by 8 bases and 5 bases, with 19 bases remaining between them. The CDR3 covers 15 residues. Germline V CDR1 and CDR2: SGHAT, FQNNGV. This sample was taken from a study of CD8+CD57+ T cells in acquired aplastic anemia. Overall study results and limits: Overlap between patients and controls comprised 25 to 35 CD8+ CDR3 sequences.

Genomic DNA provided the template from which TCR beta VDJ and CDR3 profiles were obtained. Via MiXCR, TCRdb re-called the reads, giving one row per CDR3 protein. The sample has roughly 86,000 distinct CDR3 sequences, approximately 46% seen once. The chain joins TRBV11-2 to TRBJ1-5; D is uncertain. Input material: sorted CD4+, CD8+, or CD8+CD57+ T cells (not recorded which) from PBMCs. The receptor was isolated from a human donor in good health, serving as a control. This chain's CDR3 is CASPNLPDLHQPQHF. For the CDR3, the DNA is TGTGCCAGCCCGAATTTGCCGGACCTCCATCAGCCCCAGCATTTT.